This record looks at one T cell receptor beta chain sequence and its context. Some clones are missing from TCRdb's copy, which holds only in-frame ones; the method was immunoSEQ multiplex PCR. The sample carries tens of thousands of clones, under 85% recorded once. This entry comes from a study of sequential checkpoint blockade in melanoma. In the study overall: Patients were randomized 1:1 to nivolumab-then-ipilimumab or ipilimumab-then-nivolumab first-line.

The CDR3 covers 15 residues. Germline CDR1 SGHDT, CDR2 YYEEEE. Losses at the gene ends were 4 bases for V and 8 bases for J; bases not matched to a gene: 7. Treatment noted: randomized to nivolumab then ipilimumab (arm A) or the reverse (arm B). Patients had received no earlier DNA-damaging chemotherapy. PBMC sorting kept live CD3+CD8+ cells without CD19 or CD56. Here the sequenced sample was CD8+ T cells sorted from blood (inferred from file names), taken from a patient given nivolumab and ipilimumab in sequence. The chain employs TRBV5-6 and TRBJ2-1; 12 bases match TRBD2. This TCR derives from a human donor with melanoma. The CDR3 sequence: CASSRWTSGKDEQFF. DNA of the CDR3: TGTGCCAGCAGCCGATGGACTAGCGGGAAGGATGAGCAGTTCTTC. Using reference TRBV5-6 and TRBJ2-1 for the parts outside the CDR3, the full variable domain is DAGVTQSPTHLIKTRGQQVTLRCSPKSGHDTVSWYQQALGQGPQFIFQYYEEEERQRGNFPDRFSGHQFPNYSSELNVNALLLGDSALYLCASSRWTSGKDEQFFGPGTRLTVL.